The sequence of this TCR beta chain was determined in a study of CD8 T cells in ankylosing spondylitis. Study results and caveats: A motif in TCR beta, a set of seven to nine highly homologous variants, appeared characteristic of ankylosing spondylitis blood.

One entry per CDR3 protein, called by TCRdb with MiXCR from the 5' RACE reads. The sample holds about 390,000 distinct CDR3 sequences, 20% to 25% seen once. This clonotype turned up a few times. Its antigen remains unidentified. The germline V and J ends were trimmed by 7 bases and 0 bases, with 7 bases remaining between them. Germline V CDR1 and CDR2: SQVTM, ANQGSEA. The CDR3 has 12 residues. Input material: blood, either unsorted or a sorted T cell fraction (not recorded which). This receptor was taken from a male donor with ankylosing spondylitis. The V call is TRBV29-1, the J call TRBJ1-3; D gene unclear. The CDR3 sequence: CSGGDSGNTIYF. CDR3 sequence (DNA): TGCAGCGGAGGTGACTCTGGAAACACCATATATTTT. Filled out from reference TRBV29-1 and TRBJ1-3, the complete variable domain reads SAVISQKPSRDICQRGTSLTIQCQVDSQVTMMFWYRQQPGQSLTLIATANQGSEATYESGFVIDKFPISRPNLTFSTLTVSNMSPEDSSIYLCSGGDSGNTIYFGEGSWLTVV.